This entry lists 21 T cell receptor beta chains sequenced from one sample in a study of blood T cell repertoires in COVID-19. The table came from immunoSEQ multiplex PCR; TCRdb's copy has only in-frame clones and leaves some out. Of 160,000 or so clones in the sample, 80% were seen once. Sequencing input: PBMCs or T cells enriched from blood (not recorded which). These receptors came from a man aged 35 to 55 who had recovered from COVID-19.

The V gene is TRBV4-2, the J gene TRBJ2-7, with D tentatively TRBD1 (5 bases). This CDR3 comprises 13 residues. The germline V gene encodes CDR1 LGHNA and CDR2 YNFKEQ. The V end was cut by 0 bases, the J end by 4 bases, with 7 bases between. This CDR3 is CASSQDREYEQYF. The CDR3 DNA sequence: TGTGCCAGCAGCCAAGACAGGGAATACGAGCAGTACTTC.

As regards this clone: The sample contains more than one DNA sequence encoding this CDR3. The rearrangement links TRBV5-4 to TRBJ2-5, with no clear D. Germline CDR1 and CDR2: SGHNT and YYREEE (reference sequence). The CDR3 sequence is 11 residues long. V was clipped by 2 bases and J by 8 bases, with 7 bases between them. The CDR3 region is CASSFGETQYF. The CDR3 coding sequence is TGTGCCAGCAGCTTCGGAGAAACCCAGTACTTC. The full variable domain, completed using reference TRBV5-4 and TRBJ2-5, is ETGVTQSPTHLIKTRGQQVTLRCSSQSGHNTVSWYQQALGQGPQFIFQYYREEENGRGNFPPRFSGLQFPNYSSELNVNALELDDSALYLCASSFGETQYFGPGTRLLVL.

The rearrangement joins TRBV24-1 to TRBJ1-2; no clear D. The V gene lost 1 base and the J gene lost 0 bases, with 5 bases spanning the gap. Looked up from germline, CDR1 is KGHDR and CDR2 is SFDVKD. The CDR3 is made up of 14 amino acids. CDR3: CATSDLTANYGYTF. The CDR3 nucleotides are TGTGCCACCAGTGATTTAACTGCTAACTATGGCTACACCTTC.

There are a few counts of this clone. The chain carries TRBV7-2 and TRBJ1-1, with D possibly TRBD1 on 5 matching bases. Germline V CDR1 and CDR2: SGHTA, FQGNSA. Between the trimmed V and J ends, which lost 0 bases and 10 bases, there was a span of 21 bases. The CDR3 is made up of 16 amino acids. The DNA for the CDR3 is TGTGCCAGCAGCTTAGCGCTCTGGGTGGGGCAAGAGAGAGCTTTCTTT. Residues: CASSLALWVGQERAFF.

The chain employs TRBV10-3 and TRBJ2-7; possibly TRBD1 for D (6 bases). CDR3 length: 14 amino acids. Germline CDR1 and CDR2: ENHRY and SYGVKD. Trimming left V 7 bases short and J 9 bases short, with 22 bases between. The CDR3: CAINTRTATTAQYV. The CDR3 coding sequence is TGTGCCATCAACACGAGGACAGCTACTACGGCGCAGTACGTC.

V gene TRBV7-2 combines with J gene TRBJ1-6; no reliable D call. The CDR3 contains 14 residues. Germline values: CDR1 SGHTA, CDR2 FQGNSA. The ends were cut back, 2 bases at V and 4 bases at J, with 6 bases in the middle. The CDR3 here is CASSLFSYNSPLHF. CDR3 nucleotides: TGTGCCAGCAGCTTATTCAGTTATAATTCACCCCTCCACTTT.

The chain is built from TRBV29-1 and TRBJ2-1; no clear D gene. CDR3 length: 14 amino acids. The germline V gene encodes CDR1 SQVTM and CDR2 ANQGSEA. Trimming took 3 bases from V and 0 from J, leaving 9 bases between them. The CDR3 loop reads CSVDLLHSYNEQFF. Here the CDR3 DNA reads TGCAGCGTTGATCTACTCCACTCCTACAATGAGCAGTTCTTC.

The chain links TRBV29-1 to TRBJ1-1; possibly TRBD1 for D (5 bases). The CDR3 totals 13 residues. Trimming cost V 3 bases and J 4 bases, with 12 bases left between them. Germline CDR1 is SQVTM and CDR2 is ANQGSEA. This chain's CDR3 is CSVEYRGSTEAFF. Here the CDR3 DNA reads TGCAGCGTTGAGTACCGGGGGAGCACTGAAGCTTTCTTT.

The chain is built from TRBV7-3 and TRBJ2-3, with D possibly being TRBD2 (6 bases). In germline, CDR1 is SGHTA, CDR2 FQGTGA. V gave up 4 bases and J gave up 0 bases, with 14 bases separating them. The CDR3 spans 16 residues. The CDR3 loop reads CASSSFGGLSTDTQYF. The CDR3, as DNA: TGTGCCAGCAGCTCCTTCGGGGGTCTTAGCACAGATACGCAGTATTTT. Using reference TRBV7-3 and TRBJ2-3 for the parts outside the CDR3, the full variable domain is GAGVSQTPSNKVTEKGKYVELRCDPISGHTALYWYRQSLGQGPEFLIYFQGTGAADDSGLPNDRFFAVRPEGSVSTLKIQRTERGDSAVYLCASSSFGGLSTDTQYFGPGTRLTVL.

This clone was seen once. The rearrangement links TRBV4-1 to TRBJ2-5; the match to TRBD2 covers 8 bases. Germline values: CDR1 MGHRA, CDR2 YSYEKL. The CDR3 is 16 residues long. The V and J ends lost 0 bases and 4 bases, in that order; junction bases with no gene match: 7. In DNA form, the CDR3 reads TGCGCCAGCAGCCAAGATGATGCGGGGGGAGGAGAGACCCAGTACTTC. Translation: CASSQDDAGGGETQYF.

CDR3 in amino acids: CASSYGIAGSYEQYV. In DNA, the CDR3 is TGTGCCAGCAGTTACGGAATAGCGGGGTCCTACGAGCAGTACGTC. This sequence joins TRBV6-2 or TRBV6-3 and TRBJ2-7; 8 positions match TRBD2. V lost 2 bases and J lost 1; bases outside the gene matches: 4. Germline assignment: CDR1 MNHEY and CDR2 SVGEGT. This CDR3 has 15 amino acids.

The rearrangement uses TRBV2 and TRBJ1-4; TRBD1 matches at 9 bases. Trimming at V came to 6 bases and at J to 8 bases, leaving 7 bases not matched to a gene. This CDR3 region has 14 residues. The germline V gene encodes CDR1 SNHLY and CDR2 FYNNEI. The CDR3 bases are TGTGCCAGCAGGAAACAGGGGGCTCCGGAAAAACTGTTTTTT. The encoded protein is CASRKQGAPEKLFF.

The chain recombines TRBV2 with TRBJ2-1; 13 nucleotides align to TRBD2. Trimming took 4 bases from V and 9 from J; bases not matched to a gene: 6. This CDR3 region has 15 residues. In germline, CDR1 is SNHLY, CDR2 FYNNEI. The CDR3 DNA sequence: TGTGCCAGCAGTGCTACTAGCGGGGGGGCCCCTGAGCAGTTCTTC. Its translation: CASSATSGGAPEQFF.

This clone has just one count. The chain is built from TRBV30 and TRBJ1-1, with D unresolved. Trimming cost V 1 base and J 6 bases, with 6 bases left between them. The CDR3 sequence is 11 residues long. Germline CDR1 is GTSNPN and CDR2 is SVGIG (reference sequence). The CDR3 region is CAWSERPEAFF. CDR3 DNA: TGTGCCTGGAGTGAGCGTCCTGAAGCTTTCTTT. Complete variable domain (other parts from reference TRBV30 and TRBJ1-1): SQTIHQWPATLVQPVGSPLSLECTVEGTSNPNLYWYRQAAGRGLQLLFYSVGIGQISSEVPQNLSASRPQDRQFILSSKKLLLSDSGFYLCAWSERPEAFFGQGTRLTVV.

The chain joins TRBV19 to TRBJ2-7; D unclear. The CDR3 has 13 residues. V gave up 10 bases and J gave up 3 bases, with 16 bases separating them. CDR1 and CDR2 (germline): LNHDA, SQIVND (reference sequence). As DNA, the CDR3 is TGTGCCATCGCGACACCCCCGCACTACGAGCAGTACTTC. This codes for CAIATPPHYEQYF.

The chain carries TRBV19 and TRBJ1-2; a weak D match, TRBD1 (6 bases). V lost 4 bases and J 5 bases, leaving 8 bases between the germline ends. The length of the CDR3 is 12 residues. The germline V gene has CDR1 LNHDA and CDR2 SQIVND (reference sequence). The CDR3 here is CASSTTGYGYTF. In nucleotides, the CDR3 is TGTGCCAGTAGTACCACAGGGTATGGCTACACCTTC.

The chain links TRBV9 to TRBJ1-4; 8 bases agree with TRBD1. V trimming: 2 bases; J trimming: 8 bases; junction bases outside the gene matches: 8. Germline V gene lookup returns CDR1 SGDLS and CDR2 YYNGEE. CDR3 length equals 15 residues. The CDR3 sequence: CASSVSGTGGEKLFF. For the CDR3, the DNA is TGTGCCAGCAGCGTCTCGGGGACAGGAGGCGAAAAACTGTTTTTT.

This chain's CDR3 is CASRPGLGLNTQYF. As DNA, the CDR3 is TGCGCCAGCAGACCGGGACTAGGGCTAAATACGCAGTATTTT. The chain employs TRBV10-2 and TRBJ2-3; TRBD2 agrees at 8 bases. V trimming: 6 bases; J trimming: 7 bases; junction bases outside the gene matches: 9. This CDR3 is 14 amino acids long. CDR1 is WSHSY and CDR2 is SAAADI in the germline V gene.

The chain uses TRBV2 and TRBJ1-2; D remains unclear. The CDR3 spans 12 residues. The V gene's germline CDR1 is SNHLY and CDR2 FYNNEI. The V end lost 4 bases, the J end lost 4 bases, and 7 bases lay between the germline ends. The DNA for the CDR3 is TGTGCCAGCAGTGGGCGGAGCTATGGCTACACCTTC. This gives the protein CASSGRSYGYTF.

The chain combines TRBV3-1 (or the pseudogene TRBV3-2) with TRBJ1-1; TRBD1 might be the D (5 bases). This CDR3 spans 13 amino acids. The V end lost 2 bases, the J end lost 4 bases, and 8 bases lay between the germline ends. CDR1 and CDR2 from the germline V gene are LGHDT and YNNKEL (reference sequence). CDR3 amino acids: CASSQWGSTEAFF. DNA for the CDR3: TGTGCCAGCAGCCAATGGGGCAGCACTGAAGCTTTCTTT.

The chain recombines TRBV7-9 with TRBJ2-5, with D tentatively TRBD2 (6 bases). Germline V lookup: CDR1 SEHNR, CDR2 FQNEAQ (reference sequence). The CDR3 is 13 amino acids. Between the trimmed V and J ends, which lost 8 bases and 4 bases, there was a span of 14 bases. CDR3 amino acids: CASERVGGETQYF. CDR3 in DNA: TGTGCCAGCGAGCGGGTGGGGGGAGAGACCCAGTACTTC.